Detailed here is one T cell receptor beta chain. It lacks a known antigen. Per-base quality was not reported, and no clone a single base away is much larger than it. The sample's time point label, decoded: cycle 4 day 1 (C4D1), after more than 5 weeks of nivolumab. Relapse after autologous stem cell transplantation had occurred in all trial patients, and cohorts A, B and C were distinguished by prior brentuximab vedotin exposure. Using a Miltenyi CD8+ T cell isolation kit, CD8+ T cells were purified from thawed PBMCs through magnetic negative selection. The trial cohort included roughly 60 patients with relapsed/refractory classical Hodgkin lymphoma, and each patient had a best overall response of complete response, partial response or progressive disease. In the multi-cohort phase II CheckMate 205 trial, trial patients received single-agent nivolumab. An independent review committee assessed best overall response by applying the 2007 International Working Group response criteria. PBMCs from the trial were collected at three points: immediately before nivolumab initiation (C1D1), and during therapy at cycle 2 day 1 and cycle 4 day 1. Peripheral blood was collected in 8 mL Vacutainer Cell Preparation Tubes, from which PBMCs were isolated by centrifugation and then cryopreserved. Purified CD4+ and CD8+ fractions were prepared only for cases in which an additional PBMC sample was available. Magnetically labelled cells were removed on LS columns in a quadroMACS separator, and the flow-through was collected as the purified fraction.

This record comes from a study of PD-1 blockade in classical Hodgkin lymphoma (dated by TCRdb to 2018 to 2020). Some background on the complete study: Nivolumab dosing was 3 mg/kg intravenously every 2 weeks, continuing until either disease progression or unacceptable toxicity. The study used TCR beta sequencing and CyTOF to define a peripheral blood immune signature of response to PD-1 blockade in classical Hodgkin lymphoma. Paper-wide results and their limitations: CD4+ but not CD8+ TCR diversity rose significantly by C4D1 (p=0.0027 vs p=0.16), most apparent in complete responders (p=0.02). The study was restricted to a single clinical trial cohort, and the causes of repertoire differences, possibly disease activity or prior therapy, were left undefined. Among trial patients, those achieving complete response had baseline diversity similar to that of newly diagnosed patients, while diversity was significantly lower in partial responders and progressors. Baseline TCR diversity was reported to be lower in newly diagnosed patients than in healthy donors, and even lower in relapsed/refractory patients. Patients starting nivolumab less than 1 year after ASCT had lower diversity and were excluded from later analyses to avoid confounding by immune reconstitution.

The Qiagen DNeasy kit was used to extract genomic DNA both from unsorted PBMCs and from the negatively selected CD4+ and CD8+ fractions. Using primers that anneal to V and J segments, immunoSEQ multiplex PCR amplified the TCR beta CDR3 regions. A synthetic immune receptor repertoire was used to minimize amplification bias, and any remaining bias was removed computationally after sequencing. The original pipeline was this. Custom Python scripts were used to quantify repertoire diversity as the Shannon entropy index. The unsorted, CD4+ and CD8+ repertoires were each analyzed separately, with the exception of combined analyses, where CD4+ and CD8+ sequences were merged in silico. A clone was considered expanded if an increase in frequency of at least 2-fold after treatment relative to C1D1 was found, and a pseudocount of 0.5 was applied to clones undetected at baseline. Clones with 0 or 1 copy at C1D1 were defined as singleton clones, while clones with 2 or more copies were defined as non-singleton clones. Clones expanded in unsorted samples were labelled as CD4+, CD8+ or unknown by matching protein sequences in sorted samples from the same patient. Wilcoxon tests were applied to paired samples to test diversity changes from C1D1 to C4D1. The source is immuneACCESS, and TCRdb retained only in-frame sequences with V and J called. Part of the clones is not carried over; for the studies checked, unresolved V genes explain less than half of this, and the remainder is unexplained. That table furnishes V, J and clone size, whereas the DNA furnished D and trimming. The table for this sample lists around 21,000 clones; more than 80% of them were counted only once. The ten largest account for roughly 7.3% of the sample.

CDR1 GTSNPN and CDR2 SVGIG are derived from the germline V gene (reference sequence). V and J are truncated by 5 bases and 5 bases respectively, leaving an intervening sequence of 16 bases. Reading from cysteine to phenylalanine, the CDR3 counts 13 amino acids. The kept DNA is CDR3 alone, 39 bases in frame from the first base. The origin of this receptor is a human donor with classical Hodgkin lymphoma. This chain joins TRBV30 to TRBJ2-7; the D gene is perhaps TRBD2, on 6 matching bases. The material was CD8+ T cells from blood, obtained before the fourth cycle of nivolumab. The nucleotide sequence is TGTGCCTGGTCCAACGGGCGGGGCGACGAGCAGTACTTC. Translation gives CAWSNGRGDEQYF.